This T cell receptor beta chain was found in a study (dated by TCRdb to the early 2010s). Sequencing was performed on an Illumina Genome Analyzer IIx. In TCRdb, the public reads were trimmed at Q25 with fastp and aligned with MiXCR, with productive beta chains retained. Each record represents a unique CDR3 protein, reported with the most common genes and DNA among its rows. The sample has some 15,000 distinct CDR3 sequences on record, 30% to 40% of them singletons. The top ten constitute roughly 16% of the sample. This clonotype occurred many times. The antigen it recognizes is unknown. No base qualities exist here, and no much larger clone lies one base off it. At the junction V is shortened by 2 bases and J by 12 bases; bases outside the gene matches: 11. Taken from cysteine to phenylalanine, the CDR3 has 16 residues. The DNA shown is the 48-base CDR3, in frame from base 1. The germline V gene supplies CDR1 SGHVS and CDR2 FQNEAQ.

The source is a human donor. Here the chain combines TRBV7-8 and TRBJ2-1; TRBD2 matches 12 bases in the middle. The sequenced sample consisted of blood. The CDR3 region: CASSLRRLAGAMGQFF. At the DNA level, the sequence is TGTGCCAGCAGCTTAAGGAGACTAGCGGGAGCTATGGGGCAGTTCTTC.